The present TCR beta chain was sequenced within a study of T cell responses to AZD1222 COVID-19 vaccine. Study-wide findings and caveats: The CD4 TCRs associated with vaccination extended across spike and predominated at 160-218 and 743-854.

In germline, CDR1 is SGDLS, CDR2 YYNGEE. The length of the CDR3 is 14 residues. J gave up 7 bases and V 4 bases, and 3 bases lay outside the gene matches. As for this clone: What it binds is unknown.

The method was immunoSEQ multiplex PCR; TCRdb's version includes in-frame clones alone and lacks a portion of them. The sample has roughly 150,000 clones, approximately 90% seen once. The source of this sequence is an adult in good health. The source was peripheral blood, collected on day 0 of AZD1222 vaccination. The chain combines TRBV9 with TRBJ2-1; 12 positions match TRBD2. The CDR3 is CASSKGLAGNEQFF. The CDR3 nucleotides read TGTGCCAGCAGCAAAGGACTAGCGGGGAATGAGCAGTTCTTC.